The 14 T cell receptor beta chains presented below share a single source sample, sequenced in a study of T cells in women clearing cervical HPV infection. Using immunoSEQ multiplex PCR, the repertoire was profiled, and TCRdb retains in-frame clones only, with some absent. This repertoire includes fewer than 35,000 clones. Sequences were obtained from blood buffy coat. The receptor source for this set is a woman aged 18 to 75 with a cervical HPV16 infection that either progressed to CIN3+ or cleared (not recorded which).

CDR3 DNA (partial): TGCGCCAGCAGCTTGGGCGGGAGAATAGCAGATACG. Encoded protein: CASSLGGRIADT. The full CDR3 sequence reads CASSLGGRIADTQYF. The chain couples TRBV5-1 to TRBJ2-3; the match to TRBD2 covers 7 bases. The read finishes 3 residues shy of the CDR3 end, and the germline J gene is used to complete it. The CDR3 contains 15 residues. Losses at the gene ends were 0 bases for V and 4 bases for J; bases not matched to a gene: 5. The germline V gene has CDR1 SGHRS and CDR2 YFSETQ.

Of note for this clone: Read coverage stops 3 residues before the CDR3 terminus; the germline J gene supplies the remainder. This rearrangement joins TRBV4-2 to TRBJ2-7; D is perhaps TRBD1 (5 bases). The V and J ends lost 1 base and 2 bases respectively, with 9 bases between them. Germline V gene lookup returns CDR1 LGHNA and CDR2 YNFKEQ. The CDR3 consists of 14 residues. The covered CDR3 bases are TGTGCCAGCAGCCAAGTCGGACAAACCTACGAG. It encodes CASSQVGQTYE. In full, the CDR3 is CASSQVGQTYEQYF.

A note on this clone: The read ends 3 residues early relative to the CDR3; the germline J gene fills the gap. This rearrangement joins TRBV20-1 to TRBJ2-1; 8 bases map to TRBD2. V lost 4 bases and J lost 0; bases outside the gene matches: 8. The CDR3 totals 16 residues. The germline CDR1 and CDR2 sequences are DFQATT and SNEGSKA (reference sequence). CDR3 in amino acids: CSAILAGLSSYNEQFF. The DNA read from the CDR3 is TGCAGTGCTATTTTAGCGGGACTAAGCTCCTACAATGAG.

The covered CDR3 bases are TGTGCCAGCAGGAGACGACTAGCGGGAGCTCCGAATGAG. Protein: CASRRRLAGAPNE. The complete CDR3 sequence is CASRRRLAGAPNEQFF. The chain links TRBV6-2 or TRBV6-3 to TRBJ2-1, with 12 bases fitting TRBD2. The sequence runs out 3 residues before the end of the CDR3; the remainder is reconstructed from the germline J gene. The germline gives CDR1 MNHEY, CDR2 SVGEGT. This CDR3 has 16 amino acids. With 6 bases clipped from V and 7 bases from J, the junction kept 10 bases outside the gene matches.

A remark on this clone: The DNA ends 3 residues before the CDR3 does, and the rest of the CDR3 is filled in from the germline J gene. This rearrangement joins TRBV30 to TRBJ2-1, with TRBD2 matching over 14 bases. Germline V gene data show CDR1 as GTSNPN and CDR2 as SVGIG (reference sequence). The junction had 3 bases not matched to a gene; V was cut back by 2 bases and J by 6 bases. This CDR3 region has 15 residues. CDR3 bases read: TGTGCCTGGAGTATAGGACTAGCGGGAGGCAATGAG. Translation gives CAWSIGLAGGNE. The whole CDR3 protein reads CAWSIGLAGGNEQFF.

CDR3 sequence: CASSPDRSNQPQHF. The sequenced CDR3 bases are TGCGCCAGCAGCCCGGACAGAAGCAATCAGCCC. This sequence joins TRBV4-1 and TRBJ1-5; TRBD1 is a possible D gene (6 bases). The missing CDR3 end, 3 residues past where the read stops, is filled in from the germline J gene. Germline CDR1 reads MGHRA; CDR2 reads YSYEKL. The CDR3 spans 14 residues. V was shortened by 4 bases and J by 1 base, with 8 bases between the two germline ends.

With respect to this clone: The DNA ends 3 residues before the CDR3 does, and the rest of the CDR3 is filled in from the germline J gene. V usage is TRBV10-3 and J usage is TRBJ2-3; D may correspond to TRBD1 or TRBD2 (7 bases each). The germline CDR1 and CDR2 sequences are ENHRY and SYGVKD. This CDR3 is 15 amino acids long. Trimming cost V 7 bases and J 1 base, with 15 bases left between them. CDR3 DNA (partial): TGTGCCATCACCAGGGGGAGGGGGGGCACAGATACG. This encodes CAITRGRGGTDT. The whole CDR3 region reads CAITRGRGGTDTQYF.

In regard to this clone: The CDR3 is cut off 3 residues early in the read; its end comes from the germline J gene. The V call is TRBV5-1, the J call TRBJ1-1, with D maybe TRBD1 (5 bases). This CDR3 is built from 15 residues. V was cut by 5 bases and J by 5 bases, with 19 bases left in between. The germline V gene encodes CDR1 SGHRS and CDR2 YFSETQ. The CDR3 region is CASSSERGAGTEAFF. The sequenced part of the CDR3 DNA is TGCGCCAGCAGTTCCGAGCGAGGGGCGGGGACTGAA.

With regard to this clone: The read is 3 residues too short to cover the CDR3 end, so that end is filled in from the germline J gene. The genes are TRBV20-1 and TRBJ2-1, with TRBD1 matching 9 bases. Germline V gives CDR1 DFQATT, CDR2 SNEGSKA (reference sequence). With 3 bases clipped from V and 2 bases from J, the junction kept 5 bases outside the gene matches. This CDR3 region has 15 residues. Here the CDR3 reads CSARGRDRAYNEQFF. Partial CDR3 DNA: TGCAGTGCTAGGGGGCGGGACAGGGCCTACAATGAG.

Details on this clone: The read ends 3 residues early relative to the CDR3; the germline J gene fills the gap. The gene calls are TRBV7-2 and TRBJ2-3; 8 bases are a match to TRBD1. This CDR3 comprises 15 residues. Germline CDR1 and CDR2: SGHTA and FQGNSA. The sequenced part of the CDR3 DNA is TGTGCCAGCAGCTTCATGGCAGGGGGCCTTCAGCCG. Translated: CASSFMAGGLQP. From start to end, the CDR3 is CASSFMAGGLQPQYF. The full variable domain, in which reference TRBV7-2 and TRBJ2-3 provide the parts outside the CDR3, is GAGVSQSPSNKVTEKGKDVELRCDPISGHTALYWYRQSLGQGLEFLIYFQGNSAPDKSGLPSDRFSAERTGGSVSTLTIQRTQQEDSAVYLCASSFMAGGLQPQYFGPGTRLTVL.

For this clone: The read terminates 3 residues ahead of where the CDR3 ends, so the germline J gene completes it. This chain links TRBV12-5 with TRBJ2-2; 7 nucleotides agree with TRBD1. Trimming took 3 bases from V and 3 from J; bases not matched to a gene: 25. This CDR3 has 22 residues. Germline assignment: CDR1 LGHNT and CDR2 FRNRAP. CDR3: CASGLVKTPIQGILEDTGELFF. The covered CDR3 bases are TGTGCTAGTGGTTTAGTAAAAACCCCTATACAGGGGATCTTGGAAGACACCGGGGAG.

A note on this clone: The read ends 3 residues shy of where the CDR3 ends; the end is completed using the germline J gene. The rearrangement uses TRBV28 and TRBJ2-7; 8 nucleotides line up with TRBD1. V was clipped by 8 bases and J by 3 bases; unmatched bases: 6. The length of the CDR3 is 13 residues. CDR1 and CDR2 (germline): MDHEN, SYDVKM. CDR3 DNA (partial): TGTGCCAGCGAACCCGGACAGGGCTACGAG. As protein: CASEPGQGYE. The entire CDR3 is CASEPGQGYEQYF.

Points on this clone: The sequenced fragment ends 3 residues before the CDR3 boundary, so the rest is inferred from the germline J gene. This chain joins TRBV2 and TRBJ1-4; D is perhaps TRBD1 (6 bases). Germline CDR1 is SNHLY and CDR2 is FYNNEI. The CDR3 is made up of 14 amino acids. The CDR3 here is CASSTQGGNSPLFF. The CDR3 DNA, read in part, is TGTGCCAGCAGTACACAGGGAGGGAATTCACCA.

A word on this clone: The CDR3 goes on 3 residues after the read ends, and that part is filled in from the germline J gene. The gene calls are TRBV20-1 and TRBJ2-5, with TRBD1 identical over 7 bases. Germline CDR1 DFQATT, CDR2 SNEGSKA (reference sequence). This CDR3 is built from 13 residues. V was pared by 6 bases and J by 0 bases, with 4 bases of the junction left unmatched. The CDR3 reads CSAKTGNQETQYF. CDR3 DNA (partial): TGCAGTGCAAAGACAGGGAACCAAGAGACC.